These 2 T cell receptor beta chains originate from one sample sequenced in a study of beta chain features in type 1 diabetes. Sequenced material consisted of expressed TCRB transcripts (all of the isolated RNA was reverse transcribed). TCRdb's table, derived via immunoSEQ multiplex PCR, lists solely in-frame clones and lacks some. The sample lists hundreds of thousands of clones, roughly 13% seen once, with about 0.02% in the top ten. General study results and limits: For Type 1 diabetes patients, all four CD4+ subsets carried TCRB CDR3s that were moderately but significantly shorter.

These receptors' targets are unknown. The sample comprised naive CD4+ T cells from blood. The source of these receptors is a young man with type 1 diabetes.

The CDR3 DNA reads TGTGCCAGCTCACCTTGGACAGGGGGCCTTAATGGCTACACCTTC. It yields the protein CASSPWTGGLNGYTF. V gene TRBV18 combines with J gene TRBJ1-2; TRBD1 matches 11 bases. Unmatched junction bases numbered 6, after V lost 3 bases and J lost 6 bases. Per germline, CDR1 KGHSH and CDR2 LQKENI. This CDR3 region has 15 residues.

The rearrangement links TRBV10-3 to TRBJ2-7, with 13 bases aligning to TRBD2. V dropped 5 bases and J dropped 3; count of bases not matched to a gene: 7. CDR3 length equals 16 residues. Germline V lookup: CDR1 ENHRY, CDR2 SYGVKD. CDR3 region: CAISSGTSGAFYEQYF. The CDR3, as DNA: TGTGCCATCAGTTCTGGGACTAGCGGGGCATTCTACGAGCAGTACTTC.